This entry lists 16 T cell receptor beta chains sequenced from one sample in a study of cytomegalovirus exposure and HLA in healthy donors. The PCR employed 60 Vbeta primers together with 13 Jbeta primers. Profiling relied on immunoSEQ multiplex PCR, and the TCRdb table lists in-frame clones only, not all of them. The data show roughly 120,000 clones, 74% seen once. The specimen was PBMCs. Source of these receptors: a woman in her fifties or sixties in good health and CMV-seropositive.

In its sample, this clone was seen a few times. The rearrangement links TRBV6-1 to TRBJ2-7, with D uncertain. The CDR3 totals 15 residues. Germline-derived CDR1 and CDR2 are MNHNS and SASEGT. The V end was cut by 1 base, the J end by 0 bases, with 10 bases between. For the CDR3, the DNA is TGTGCCAGCAGTGAAGTGACATCGAACTCCTACGAGCAGTACTTC. Translated: CASSEVTSNSYEQYF.

The chain couples TRBV11-2 to TRBJ2-7; 7 nucleotides align to TRBD1. The ends lost 7 bases at V and 2 bases at J; junction bases unmatched: 5. This CDR3 spans 13 amino acids. Germline lookup yields CDR1 SGHAT and CDR2 FQNNGV. The CDR3 DNA reads TGTGCCAGCAAACGACAGGGTACCTACGAGCAGTACTTC. It translates to CASKRQGTYEQYF. The complete variable domain, with remaining parts taken from reference TRBV11-2 and TRBJ2-7, reads EAGVAQSPRYKIIEKRQSVAFWCNPISGHATLYWYQQILGQGPKLLIQFQNNGVVDDSQLPKDRFSAERLKGVDSTLKIQPAKLEDSAVYLCASKRQGTYEQYFGPGTRLTVT.

The gene calls are TRBV5-3 and TRBJ1-2; possibly TRBD1 for D (6 bases). TRBV5-3 is treated as an ORF (open reading frame) with a function not yet certain. CDR3 length: 16 residues. V dropped 8 bases and J dropped 4 bases, with 24 bases sitting between them. Written as DNA, the CDR3 is TGTGCCAGTTCCATCCCGGGGGGCTTAATGATCTATGGCTACACCTTC. Translated: CASSIPGGLMIYGYTF.

V and J are TRBV11-2 and TRBJ2-1; 8 nucleotides match TRBD2. This CDR3 is built from 17 residues. Germline CDR1 is SGHAT and CDR2 is FQNNGV. V was pared by 1 base and J by 4 bases, with 9 bases of the junction left unmatched. CDR3 amino acids: CASSLGLPGGGYNEQFF. The CDR3 coding sequence is TGTGCCAGCAGCTTAGGGCTCCCTGGCGGGGGGTACAATGAGCAGTTCTTC.

In this sample, this clone turned up a few times. This sequence joins TRBV6-1 and TRBJ2-6; no clear D. Looked up from germline, CDR1 is MNHNS and CDR2 is SASEGT. Trimming took off 8 bases at V and 1 base at J, with 6 bases between the two ends. The CDR3 has 13 amino acids. CDR3 amino acids: CASFNSGANVLTF. CDR3 nucleotide sequence: TGTGCCAGCTTTAATTCTGGGGCCAACGTCCTGACTTTC.

Here the CDR3 reads CASSYSSGQEGAPLHF. CDR3 sequence (DNA): TGTGCCAGCAGTTACTCGTCCGGGCAGGAGGGTGCCCCCCTCCACTTT. The chain employs TRBV6-5 and TRBJ1-6, with D unresolved. This CDR3 spans 16 amino acids. CDR1 is MNHEY, CDR2 SVGAGI, per germline. V was trimmed by 0 bases and J by 13 bases, leaving 19 bases between them.

This rearrangement joins TRBV7-2 to TRBJ2-1; 7 nucleotides line up with TRBD2. J lost 5 bases, V lost 4 bases, and 8 bases had no gene match. The CDR3 extends over 15 amino acids. Germline CDR1 and CDR2: SGHTA and FQGNSA. The CDR3 here is CASSSLRGSNNEQFF. The CDR3 DNA is TGTGCCAGCAGCTCACTGCGGGGGAGCAACAATGAGCAGTTCTTC. The whole variable domain, remainder taken from reference TRBV7-2 and TRBJ2-1, is GAGVSQSPSNKVTEKGKDVELRCDPISGHTALYWYRQSLGQGLEFLIYFQGNSAPDKSGLPSDRFSAERTGGSVSTLTIQRTQQEDSAVYLCASSSLRGSNNEQFFGPGTRLTVL.

The chain recombines TRBV7-4 with TRBJ1-1; D not certain. The CDR3 contains 13 residues. V dropped 2 bases and J dropped 1 base, with 5 bases sitting between them. From germline, CDR1 is SGHVT and CDR2 SQSDAQ. CDR3 protein: CASSLSQNTEAFF. The CDR3 region has the DNA TGTGCCAGCAGCTTATCCCAGAACACTGAAGCTTTCTTT. The whole variable domain, remainder taken from reference TRBV7-4 and TRBJ1-1, is GAGVSQSPRYKVAKRGRDVALRCDSISGHVTLYWYRQTLGQGSEVLTYSQSDAQRDKSGRPSGRFSAERPERSVSTLKIQRTEQGDSAVYLCASSLSQNTEAFFGQGTRLTVV.

The rearrangement links TRBV5-8 to TRBJ1-6, with 9 bases matching TRBD1. The ends lost 4 bases at V and 1 base at J; junction bases unmatched: 6. CDR1 SGHTS and CDR2 YDEGEE come from the germline V gene. CDR3 length: 17 residues. CDR3 nucleotides: TGTGCCAGCAGCACTGGGACAGGGAAATCCTATAATTCACCCCTCCACTTT. As protein: CASSTGTGKSYNSPLHF.

The genes are TRBV6-6 and TRBJ2-7; D is unclear. The V end lost 2 bases, the J end lost 6 bases, and 14 bases lay between the germline ends. The CDR3 is 14 residues long. The germline V gene encodes CDR1 MNHNY and CDR2 SVGAGI (reference sequence). The CDR3 DNA reads as TGTGCCAGCAGTTACATACGCGCCTCGGGCGAGCAGTACTTC. Residues: CASSYIRASGEQYF.

This clone was seen just once. The chain combines TRBV27 with TRBJ2-5; 8 nucleotides line up with TRBD1. J gave up 5 bases and V 10 bases, and 9 bases lay outside the gene matches. The V gene's germline CDR1 is MNHEY and CDR2 SMNVEV (reference sequence). The CDR3 is 13 residues long. Here the CDR3 reads CATSPRGRETQYF. The CDR3 DNA reads as TGTGCCACATCTCCCAGGGGGCGGGAGACCCAGTACTTC.

V usage is TRBV5-1 and J usage is TRBJ2-1; D is ambiguous. V lost 2 bases to trimming and J lost 6 bases, with 6 bases between them. Germline lookup yields CDR1 SGHRS and CDR2 YFSETQ. The CDR3 runs 12 residues. Here the CDR3 DNA reads TGCGCCAGCAGCTTTCCGGGCAATGAGCAGTTCTTC. Translation: CASSFPGNEQFF.

This clone was counted once. An end of the junction does not agree with germline; a read error may underlie this. The sample holds other DNA sequences that translate to the same CDR3. The genes are TRBV5-1 and TRBJ2-2; TRBD1 aligns across 9 bases. CDR3 length: 15 amino acids. Germline CDR1 SGHRS, CDR2 YFSETQ. The CDR3 loop is CASSLGDRDAGELFF. The CDR3 coding sequence is TGCGCCAGCAGCTTGGGGGACAGGGATGCCGGGGAGTTGTTTTTT.

This clone appeared a single time. V gene TRBV29-1 combines with J gene TRBJ1-1; D unresolved. Trimming shortened V by 6 bases and J by 0 bases, and 14 bases separated the two germline ends. This CDR3 has 14 amino acids. Germline V gives CDR1 SQVTM, CDR2 ANQGSEA. CDR3 sequence (DNA): TGCAGCGTCGGTGCCCGGGGAATGAACACTGAAGCTTTCTTT. As protein: CSVGARGMNTEAFF.

The rearrangement uses TRBV6-6 and TRBJ2-3; 9 nucleotides align to TRBD1. The germline gives CDR1 MNHNY, CDR2 SVGAGI (reference sequence). CDR3 length equals 14 residues. V lost 6 bases and J lost 6; bases outside the gene matches: 7. CDR3 residues: CASRPGQGFDTQYF. In DNA, the CDR3 is TGTGCCAGCAGGCCGGGACAGGGTTTTGATACGCAGTATTTT.

The sample holds a few counts of this clone. The chain carries TRBV5-1 and TRBJ2-5, with 13 bases matching TRBD2. The J segment lost 2 bases and the V segment lost 7 bases, leaving 8 bases of the junction unmatched. In germline, CDR1 is SGHRS, CDR2 YFSETQ. CDR3 length: 16 amino acids. DNA for the CDR3: TGCGCCAGCTCCAAGAGACTAGCGGGGGGTCAAGAGACCCAGTACTTC. Its protein product is CASSKRLAGGQETQYF.